A selection of T cell receptor beta chains follows, all from one sample in a study of sequential checkpoint blockade in melanoma. Some clones are missing from TCRdb's copy, which holds only in-frame ones; the method was immunoSEQ multiplex PCR. The sample records roughly 3,400 clones, roughly a quarter being singletons. Specimen: tumor tissue (inferred from file names), collected from a patient given nivolumab and ipilimumab in sequence. These TCRs come from a human donor with melanoma. CDR3s include the opening cysteine and the closing phenylalanine or tryptophan. Fields, in order: clone size, D gene, V gene, J gene, CDR3 protein, CDR3 DNA. The D gene is left open where the match is weak. Size values are once, few and many counts, or a class for expanded clones, and some rows have none.

medium-sized,.,TRBV11-3,TRBJ2-2,CASSFGTGNTGELFF,TGTGCCAGCAGCTTCGGGACGGGGAACACCGGGGAGCTGTTTTTT
few,.,TRBV11-3,TRBJ2-1,CASSLDPPSSYNEQFF,TGTGCCAGCAGCTTAGATCCCCCCAGCTCCTACAATGAGCAGTTCTTC
.,.,TRBV19,TRBJ1-2,CASSITRVDGYTF,TGTGCCAGTAGTATAACCAGGGTGGATGGCTACACCTTC
once,TRBD2,TRBV15,TRBJ2-5,CATSRDPAGEETQYF,TGTGCCACCAGCAGAGATCCTGCGGGGGAAGAGACCCAGTACTTC
medium-sized,.,TRBV11-3,TRBJ1-1,CASSLQGGNTEAFF,TGTGCCAGCAGCTTACAGGGAGGGAACACTGAAGCTTTCTTT
.,TRBD1,TRBV5-1,TRBJ2-7,CASSLTGADYEQYF,TGCGCCAGCAGCCTGACAGGGGCCGACTACGAGCAGTACTTC
medium-sized,.,TRBV6-8,TRBJ2-1,CASRGTDYNEQFF,TGTGCCAGCAGGGGGACGGATTACAATGAGCAGTTCTTC
.,.,TRBV18,TRBJ2-7,CASSPPAVLNEQYF,TGTGCCAGCTCACCCCCCGCGGTACTCAACGAGCAGTACTTC
many,TRBD1,TRBV7-2,TRBJ2-3,CASSRTDRAEEYF,TGTGCCAGCAGCCGGACGGACAGGGCGGAGGAGTATTTT
.,.,TRBV6-8,TRBJ2-2,CASSQGGPGELFF,TGTGCCAGCAGCCAAGGAGGTCCCGGGGAGCTGTTTTTT
few,TRBD1,TRBV6-8,TRBJ1-1,CASSDPGQGSTEAFF,TGTGCCAGCAGTGACCCGGGACAGGGGAGCACTGAAGCTTTCTTT
medium-sized,.,TRBV6-8,TRBJ2-7,CASSWTGAYEQYF,TGTGCCAGCAGTTGGACGGGCGCCTACGAGCAGTACTTC
.,.,TRBV5-1,TRBJ1-1,CASSPDRTGMNTEAFF,TGCGCCAGCAGCCCGGATAGGACGGGCATGAACACTGAAGCTTTCTTT
.,.,TRBV19,TRBJ1-4,CASSIKGGNEKLFF,TGTGCCAGTAGTATAAAAGGTGGTAACGAAAAACTGTTTTTT
few,TRBD2,TRBV6-7,TRBJ2-3,CASSYFGSGALSTDTQYF,TGTGCCAGCAGTTACTTTGGTAGCGGGGCACTAAGCACAGATACGCAGTATTTT
few,TRBD1,TRBV11-3,TRBJ1-2,CASSPTTGVYGYTF,TGTGCCAGCAGCCCAACAACAGGGGTCTATGGCTACACCTTC
medium-sized,.,TRBV25-1,TRBJ1-5,CASSEGGSNQPQHF,TGTGCCAGCAGTGAAGGAGGGAGTAATCAGCCCCAGCATTTT
.,TRBD2,TRBV10-2,TRBJ2-3,CASRLRPGLAGGKSTDTQYF,TGCGCCAGCAGACTACGTCCCGGACTAGCGGGGGGGAAAAGCACAGATACGCAGTATTTT
.,TRBD1,TRBV6-8,TRBJ1-5,CASSSGGPSNQPQHF,TGTGCCAGCAGTTCAGGGGGCCCTAGCAATCAGCCCCAGCATTTT
many,.,TRBV11-3,TRBJ2-3,CASSQQGISTDTQYF,TGTGCCAGCAGCCAACAGGGTATTAGCACAGATACGCAGTATTTT
medium-sized,.,TRBV11-3,TRBJ2-7,CASSLARTPYEQYF,TGTGCCAGCAGCTTGGCCCGGACCCCCTACGAGCAGTACTTC
few,.,TRBV9,TRBJ1-4,CASSERGRGLFF,TGTGCCAGCAGTGAAAGGGGAAGGGGCCTGTTTTTT
.,.,TRBV19,TRBJ1-4,CASSTNRATNEKLFF,TGTGCCAGTAGTACAAACAGGGCAACTAATGAAAAACTGTTTTTT
.,TRBD2,TRBV28,TRBJ2-3,CASSSPTSGRTDTQYF,TGTGCCAGCAGTTCACCGACTAGCGGGAGAACAGATACGCAGTATTTT
few,.,TRBV9,TRBJ1-2,CASTETANYGYTF,TGTGCCAGTACAGAGACAGCTAACTATGGCTACACCTTC
.,.,TRBV19,TRBJ1-2,CASSREGNYGYTF,TGTGCCAGTAGCCGGGAGGGAAACTATGGCTACACCTTC
few,.,TRBV6-7,TRBJ2-2,CASQGGGELFF,TGTGCCAGTCAGGGGGGCGGGGAGCTGTTTTTT
.,.,TRBV25-1,TRBJ1-1,CASSELTGVAEAFF,TGTGCCAGCAGTGAGCTCACAGGTGTCGCTGAAGCTTTCTTT
few,TRBD1,TRBV5-1,TRBJ1-4,CASSGTGGSEKLFF,TGCGCCAGCAGCGGGACAGGGGGAAGTGAAAAACTGTTTTTT
.,.,TRBV25-1,TRBJ1-2,CASSRPGAESYTF,TGTGCCAGCAGTCGCCCCGGGGCCGAAAGCTACACCTTC
.,.,TRBV18,TRBJ1-2,CASSPRDTYGYTF,TGTGCCAGCTCACCGCGGGACACCTATGGCTACACCTTC
.,.,TRBV5-1,TRBJ2-2,CASSLMAASSNTGELFF,TGCGCCAGCAGCTTGATGGCGGCATCATCAAACACCGGGGAGCTGTTTTTT
many,.,TRBV7-1,TRBJ2-7,CASSFRGPYEQYF,TGTGCCAGCAGCTTCAGAGGGCCCTACGAGCAGTACTTC
.,.,TRBV6-8,TRBJ1-6,CASRRDGSSYNSPLHF,TGTGCCAGCAGGCGGGACGGGAGCTCCTATAATTCACCCCTCCACTTT
.,.,TRBV16,TRBJ1-2,CASTTGTTNYGYTF,TGTGCCAGCACCACAGGGACCACTAACTATGGCTACACCTTC
.,.,TRBV7-6,TRBJ2-3,CASSPPQDLTDTQYF,TGTGCCAGCAGCCCACCCCAGGACCTCACAGATACGCAGTATTTT
medium-sized,.,TRBV11-3,TRBJ1-1,CASSMSRAYNTEAFF,TGTGCCAGCAGCATGTCTCGGGCGTACAACACTGAAGCTTTCTTT
.,TRBD2,TRBV18,TRBJ2-2,CASSPLPRVAGMNTGELFF,TGTGCCAGCTCACCGCTGCCCCGAGTAGCGGGGATGAACACCGGGGAGCTGTTTTTT
few,.,TRBV29-1,TRBJ1-5,CSVGQGNQPQHF,TGCAGCGTTGGACAGGGCAATCAGCCCCAGCATTTT
.,TRBD1,TRBV5-1,TRBJ1-2,CASSQDRVWNGYTF,TGCGCCAGCAGCCAGGACAGGGTGTGGAATGGCTACACCTTC
.,TRBD1,TRBV19,TRBJ2-6,CASSIGTVDSGANVLTF,TGTGCCAGTAGTATTGGGACAGTAGACTCTGGGGCCAACGTCCTGACTTTC
medium-sized,.,TRBV18,TRBJ1-1,CASSPGVAPEAFF,TGTGCCAGCTCACCCGGAGTCGCACCGGAAGCTTTCTTT
.,.,TRBV16,TRBJ2-5,CASSLHRDNQETQYF,TGTGCCAGCAGCCTGCACCGGGACAACCAAGAGACCCAGTACTTC
few,TRBD1,TRBV4-1,TRBJ1-1,CASSQAPGQAESTEAFF,TGCGCCAGCAGCCAAGCCCCGGGACAGGCCGAAAGCACTGAAGCTTTCTTT
.,.,TRBV5-1,TRBJ1-2,CASSLAAGVNYGYTF,TGCGCCAGCAGCTTGGCCGCGGGCGTAAACTATGGCTACACCTTC
many,.,TRBV6-8,TRBJ2-7,CASSPRGRGGRSFSYEQYF,TGTGCCAGCAGTCCCAGGGGGCGGGGGGGCCGCTCTTTCTCCTACGAGCAGTACTTC
once,.,TRBV19,TRBJ2-7,CASRGLGSYEQYF,TGTGCAAGTCGGGGCCTGGGGTCATACGAGCAGTACTTC
many,.,TRBV11-3,TRBJ1-5,CASSFFTGTGFPQPQHF,TGTGCCAGCAGCTTTTTTACCGGGACGGGGTTTCCTCAGCCCCAGCATTTT
few,TRBD1,TRBV19,TRBJ2-5,CASGQDPQETQYF,TGTGCCAGTGGACAGGATCCCCAAGAGACCCAGTACTTC
medium-sized,.,TRBV9,TRBJ1-4,CASSGEVQNEKLFF,TGTGCCAGCAGTGGGGAGGTCCAAAATGAAAAACTGTTTTTT
.,TRBD1,TRBV19,TRBJ1-2,CASSPGQGGYGYTF,TGTGCCAGTAGTCCAGGACAGGGGGGCTATGGCTACACCTTC
.,TRBD1,TRBV30,TRBJ1-2,CAWSGLRDRGLGGYTF,TGTGCCTGGAGTGGTCTCCGGGACAGGGGCCTTGGAGGCTACACCTTC